The 20 T cell receptor beta chains reported below all come from one sample, sequenced in a study of shared T cell receptors in the human thymus (dated by TCRdb to the early 2020s). To prepare the library, the immunoSEQ multiplex PCR assay was applied. TCRdb provides this immuneACCESS table in a form limited to in-frame rearrangements. Some clones are lacking; in checked studies, under half of them reflect an unresolved V gene, and why the rest are absent is not known. In all, the sample holds hundreds of thousands of clones, and roughly 90% of those were seen once. Around 0.01% of the sample is in the top ten clones. These data were also reused for a study on human thymus T cells.

Sample: thymocytes. Source of these receptors: a boy in the first two years of life with a congenital heart defect. Donor details come from another sample of the same person, matched by shared clones.

The V call is TRBV14, the J call TRBJ1-2; 10 bases match TRBD1. The CDR3 has 17 amino acids. Per the germline V gene, CDR1 is SGHDN and CDR2 is FVKESK. V was clipped by 9 bases and J by 2 bases; unmatched bases: 15. The CDR3 DNA follows: TGTGCCAGTCAGCCCGACAGGGGGCCGAAGTCCAACTATGGCTACACCTTC. This codes for CASQPDRGPKSNYGYTF.

V is TRBV2 and J is TRBJ2-3; 9 bases map to TRBD2. The V gene end was trimmed by 6 bases and the J gene end by 2 bases; junction bases not matched to a gene: 6. The CDR3 length is 15 residues. In germline, CDR1 is SNHLY, CDR2 FYNNEI. CDR3 DNA sequence: TGTGCCAGCAGCGCGGGAGGGCCTGACACAGATACGCAGTATTTT. Its translation is CASSAGGPDTDTQYF.

This chain uses TRBV28 with TRBJ1-2, with 12 bases aligning to TRBD1. V trimming: 2 bases; J trimming: 4 bases; junction bases outside the gene matches: 5. Germline loops: CDR1 MDHEN, CDR2 SYDVKM. The length of the CDR3 is 16 residues. Written as DNA, the CDR3 is TGTGCCAGCAGTTTAGGGGACAGGGGGCAGGGCTATGGCTACACCTTC. This encodes CASSLGDRGQGYGYTF.

The CDR3 is CASTSTGYGNTIYF. The DNA of the CDR3 is TGTGCCAGCACCTCGACAGGGTACGGAAACACCATATATTTT. This chain uses TRBV21-1 with TRBJ1-3; the D segment call TRBD1 is taken from the table without a DNA check. TRBV21-1 is listed as a pseudogene. The CDR3 runs to 14 residues.

This clone was detected only once. The chain employs TRBV27 and TRBJ2-1; TRBD2 agrees at 13 bases. The CDR3 covers 16 residues. CDR1 is MNHEY, CDR2 SMNVEV, per germline (reference sequence). The trim removed 6 bases at V and 4 bases at J, leaving 6 bases unmatched. Here the CDR3 reads CASSPGLAGPYNEQFF. The CDR3 DNA is TGTGCCAGCAGCCCGGGACTAGCGGGACCATACAATGAGCAGTTCTTC.

This chain uses TRBV30 with TRBJ2-2, with 8 bases lining up with TRBD1. Trimming removed 4 bases from V and 4 bases from J; junction bases left unmatched: 8. Looked up from germline, CDR1 is GTSNPN and CDR2 is SVGIG (reference sequence). This CDR3 is built from 15 residues. CDR3 sequence reads: CAWIRRQGSTGELFF. DNA for the CDR3: TGTGCCTGGATCAGGAGACAGGGGTCCACCGGGGAGCTGTTTTTT.

This clone was detected only a few times. The V gene is TRBV6-5, the J gene TRBJ2-1; 7 bases are shared with TRBD1. Germline trimming cut 4 bases from V and 13 bases from J; bases unmatched to any gene: 7. This CDR3 is built from 12 residues. The germline V gene encodes CDR1 MNHEY and CDR2 SVGAGI. The chain's CDR3 is CASSSTTGIQFF. The CDR3 bases are TGTGCCAGCAGTTCTACGACAGGGATACAGTTCTTC.

The rearrangement joins TRBV27 to TRBJ2-1, with TRBD2 matching 10 bases. This CDR3 contains 19 residues. Germline CDR1 reads MNHEY; CDR2 reads SMNVEV (reference sequence). Trimming cost V 5 bases and J 6 bases; bases outside gene matches: 19. CDR3 coding DNA: TGTGCCAGCAGTCCGACTAGCGGGCAGGGAACGCAGAACGCCAATGAGCAGTTCTTC. Its translation: CASSPTSGQGTQNANEQFF.

This clone was picked up one time. This rearrangement joins TRBV4-3 to TRBJ2-1, with 12 nucleotides matching TRBD2. Germline CDR1 reads LGHNA; CDR2 reads YSLEER. The V gene end was trimmed by 4 bases and the J gene end by 0 bases; junction bases not matched to a gene: 1. The CDR3 has 16 amino acids. This chain's CDR3 is CASSLTSGSSYNEQFF. As DNA, the CDR3 is TGCGCCAGCAGCCTGACTAGCGGGAGCTCCTACAATGAGCAGTTCTTC.

The chain recombines TRBV5-1 with TRBJ1-5; the match to TRBD1 covers 9 bases. The CDR3 extends over 15 amino acids. Germline V gives CDR1 SGHRS, CDR2 YFSETQ. The ends lost 0 bases at V and 4 bases at J; junction bases unmatched: 2. This CDR3 reads CASSLVQGANQPQHF. Written as DNA, the CDR3 is TGCGCCAGCAGCTTGGTACAGGGGGCGAATCAGCCCCAGCATTTT.

V is TRBV7-9 and J is TRBJ2-1; D is unresolved. The V end lost 1 base, the J end lost 9 bases, and 7 bases lay between the germline ends. The CDR3 extends over 12 amino acids. Germline V lookup: CDR1 SEHNR, CDR2 FQNEAQ (reference sequence). The CDR3 reads CASSLGRGEQFF. The CDR3 bases are TGTGCCAGCAGCTTAGGGCGAGGTGAGCAGTTCTTC. Full variable domain (outside the CDR3, taken from reference TRBV7-9 and TRBJ2-1): DTGVSQNPRHKITKRGQNVTFRCDPISEHNRLYWYRQTLGQGPEFLTYFQNEAQLEKSRLLSDRFSAERPKGSFSTLEIQRTEQGDSAMYLCASSLGRGEQFFGPGTRLTVL.

This clone appeared once. This sequence joins TRBV28 and TRBJ2-3; TRBD2 agrees at 11 bases. Germline CDR1 and CDR2: MDHEN and SYDVKM. J was trimmed by 2 bases and V by 4 bases; bases with no gene match: 11. The CDR3 has 18 residues. CDR3 sequence: CASSSHPGLAGFTDTQYF. The CDR3 DNA reads as TGTGCCAGCAGTTCACACCCCGGACTAGCGGGTTTCACAGATACGCAGTATTTT. Variable domain in full (rest from reference TRBV28 and TRBJ2-3): DVKVTQSSRYLVKRTGEKVFLECVQDMDHENMFWYRQDPGLGLRLIYFSYDVKMKEKGDIPEGYSVSREKKERFSLILESASTNQTSMYLCASSSHPGLAGFTDTQYFGPGTRLTVL.

J is TRBJ2-7 and V is TRBV5-8; TRBD1 matches 7 bases. Germline values: CDR1 SGHTS, CDR2 YDEGEE. This CDR3 has 13 residues. V dropped 5 bases and J dropped 6; count of bases not matched to a gene: 8. The CDR3 nucleotides are TGTGCCAGCAGTCGGAAGACAGGGCGCGAGCAGTACTTC. Its protein product is CASSRKTGREQYF.

The gene calls are TRBV19 and TRBJ2-1, with 9 bases aligning to TRBD2. This CDR3 region has 16 residues. Unmatched junction bases numbered 15, after V lost 10 bases and J lost 5 bases. Germline V gives CDR1 LNHDA, CDR2 SQIVND (reference sequence). The CDR3 is CATDLGGGLANNEQFF. The CDR3 bases are TGTGCCACTGACCTGGGGGGGGGACTAGCCAACAATGAGCAGTTCTTC.

The chain couples TRBV6-8 to TRBJ2-3, with D possibly TRBD1 on 6 matching bases. The CDR3 sequence is 16 residues long. Trimming took off 5 bases at V and 4 bases at J, with 19 bases between the two ends. Germline V gene lookup returns CDR1 MNHGY and CDR2 SAAAGT. CDR3 sequence reads: CASSPNRDSTPDTQYF. For the CDR3, the DNA is TGTGCCAGCAGTCCCAACAGGGATTCCACCCCAGATACGCAGTATTTT.

This rearrangement joins TRBV18 to TRBJ2-3, with D perhaps matching TRBD1 (6 bases). CDR1 is KGHSH and CDR2 is LQKENI in the germline V gene. This CDR3 spans 16 amino acids. V shed 3 bases and J shed 1 base, with 14 bases lying between them. In DNA, the CDR3 is TGTGCCAGCTCACCTTGGAGCAGGGGCGGCACAGATACGCAGTATTTT. It is translated as CASSPWSRGGTDTQYF. Full variable domain (rest looked up from reference TRBV18 and TRBJ2-3): NAGVMQNPRHLVRRRGQEARLRCSPMKGHSHVYWYRQLPEEGLKFMVYLQKENIIDESGMPKERFSAEFPKEGPSILRIQQVVRGDSAAYFCASSPWSRGGTDTQYFGPGTRLTVL.

The genes are TRBV11-2 and TRBJ2-7; TRBD1 agrees at 7 bases. J lost 6 bases, V lost 0 bases, and 11 bases had no gene match. Germline CDR1 SGHAT, CDR2 FQNNGV. The CDR3 is made up of 16 amino acids. CDR3 sequence (DNA): TGTGCCAGCAGCTTAGATCCCGGGACAGCGGCCTCCGAGCAGTACTTC. This encodes CASSLDPGTAASEQYF.

The chain recombines TRBV5-8 with TRBJ2-3; the match to TRBD2 covers 8 bases. The CDR3 is 18 residues long. J lost 0 bases, V lost 0 bases, and 9 bases had no gene match. Looked up from germline, CDR1 is SGHTS and CDR2 is YDEGEE. The CDR3 sequence: CASSLADGRAISTDTQYF. The CDR3 nucleotides read TGTGCCAGCAGCTTGGCCGACGGGAGGGCCATCAGCACAGATACGCAGTATTTT.

The rearrangement links TRBV11-2 to TRBJ2-5; 11 bases agree with TRBD2. Trimming took 4 bases from V and 11 from J; bases not matched to a gene: 21. The CDR3 is 18 amino acids. The germline CDR1 and CDR2 sequences are SGHAT and FQNNGV. CDR3 region: CASSCRPGLAARHEEQYF. The CDR3 bases are TGTGCCAGCAGCTGCCGCCCGGGACTAGCGGCCCGTCATGAAGAGCAGTACTTC.

CDR3 protein: CASSSGRELLWGLYF. Written as DNA, the CDR3 is TGTGCCAGCAGCTCGGGACGGGAGTTACTTTGGGGGTTGTATTTT. The chain uses TRBV7-2 and TRBJ2-3; D might be TRBD2 (6 bases). This CDR3 is 15 amino acids long. The V gene's germline CDR1 is SGHTA and CDR2 FQGNSA. With 4 bases removed from V and 14 bases from J, the gap between germline ends came to 25 bases.